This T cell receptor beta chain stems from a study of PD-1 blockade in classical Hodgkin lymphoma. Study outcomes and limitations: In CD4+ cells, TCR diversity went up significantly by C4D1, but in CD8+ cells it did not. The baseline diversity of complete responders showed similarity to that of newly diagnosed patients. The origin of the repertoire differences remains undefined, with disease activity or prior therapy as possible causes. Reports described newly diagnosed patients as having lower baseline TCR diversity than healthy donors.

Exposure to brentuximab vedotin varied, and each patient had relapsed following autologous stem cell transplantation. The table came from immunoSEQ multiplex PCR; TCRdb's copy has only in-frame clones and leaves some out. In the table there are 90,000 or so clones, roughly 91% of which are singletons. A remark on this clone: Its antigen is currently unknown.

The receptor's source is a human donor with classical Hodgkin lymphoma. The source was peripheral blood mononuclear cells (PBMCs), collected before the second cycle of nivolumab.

The CDR3 loop is CASRKNRVGNTIYF. Here the CDR3 DNA reads TGTGCCAGCAGAAAGAACAGGGTTGGAAACACCATATATTTT. The chain joins TRBV7-2 to TRBJ1-3; TRBD1 is a possible D gene (6 bases). The V gene's germline CDR1 is SGHTA and CDR2 FQGNSA. V was trimmed by 6 bases and J by 3 bases, leaving 12 bases between them. The CDR3 is 14 amino acids.